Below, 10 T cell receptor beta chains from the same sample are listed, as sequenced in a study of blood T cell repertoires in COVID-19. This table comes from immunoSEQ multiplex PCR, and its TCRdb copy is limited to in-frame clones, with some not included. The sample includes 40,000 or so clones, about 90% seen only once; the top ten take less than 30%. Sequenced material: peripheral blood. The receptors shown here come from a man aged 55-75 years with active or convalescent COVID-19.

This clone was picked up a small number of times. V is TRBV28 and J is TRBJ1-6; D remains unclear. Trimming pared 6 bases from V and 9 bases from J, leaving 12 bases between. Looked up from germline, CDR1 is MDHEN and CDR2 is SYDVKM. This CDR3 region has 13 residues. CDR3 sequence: CASRKRAFSPLHF. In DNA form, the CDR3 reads TGTGCCAGCAGGAAGAGGGCCTTTTCACCCCTCCACTTT.

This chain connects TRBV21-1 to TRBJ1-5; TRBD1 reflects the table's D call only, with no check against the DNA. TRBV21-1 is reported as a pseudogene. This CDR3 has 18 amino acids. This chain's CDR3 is CAILVFHTGGLGNQPQHF. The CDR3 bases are TGTGCCATTTTGGTCTTCCACACAGGGGGTTTGGGCAATCAGCCCCAGCATTTT.

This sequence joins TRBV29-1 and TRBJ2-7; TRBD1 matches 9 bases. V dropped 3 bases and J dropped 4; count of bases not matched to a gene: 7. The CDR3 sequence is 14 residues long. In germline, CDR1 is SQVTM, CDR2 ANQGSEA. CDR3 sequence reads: CSVEAPGQGYEQYF. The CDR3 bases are TGCAGCGTTGAGGCGCCGGGACAGGGATACGAGCAGTACTTC.

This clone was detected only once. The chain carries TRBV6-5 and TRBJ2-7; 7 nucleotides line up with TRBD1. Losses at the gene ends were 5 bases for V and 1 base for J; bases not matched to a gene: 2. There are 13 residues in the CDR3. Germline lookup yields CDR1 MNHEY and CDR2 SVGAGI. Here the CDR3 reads CASSRDRSYEQYF. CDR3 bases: TGTGCCAGCAGTCGGGACAGATCCTACGAGCAGTACTTC.

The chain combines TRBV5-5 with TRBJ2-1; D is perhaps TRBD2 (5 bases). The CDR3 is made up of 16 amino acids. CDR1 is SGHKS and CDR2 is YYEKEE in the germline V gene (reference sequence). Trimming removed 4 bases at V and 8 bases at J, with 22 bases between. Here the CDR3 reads CASSPPLAERGYEQFF. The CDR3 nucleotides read TGTGCCAGCAGCCCCCCCCTAGCCGAGAGAGGCTATGAGCAGTTCTTC.

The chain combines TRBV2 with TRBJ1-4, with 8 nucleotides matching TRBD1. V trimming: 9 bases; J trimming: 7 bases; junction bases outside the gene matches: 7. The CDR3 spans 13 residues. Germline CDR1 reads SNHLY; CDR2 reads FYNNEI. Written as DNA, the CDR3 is TGTGCCAGACAAGACAGGGGAGGTGAAAAACTGTTTTTT. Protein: CARQDRGGEKLFF. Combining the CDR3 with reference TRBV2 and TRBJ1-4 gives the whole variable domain EPEVTQTPSHQVTQMGQEVILRCVPISNHLYFYWYRQILGQKVEFLVSFYNNEISEKSEIFDDQFSVERPDGSNFTLKIRSTKLEDSAMYFCARQDRGGEKLFFGSGTQLSVL.

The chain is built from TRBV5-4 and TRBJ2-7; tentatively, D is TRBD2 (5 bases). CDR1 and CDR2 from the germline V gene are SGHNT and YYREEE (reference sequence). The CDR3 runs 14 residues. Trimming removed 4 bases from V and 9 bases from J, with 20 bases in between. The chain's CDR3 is CASSLWTARDRQYF. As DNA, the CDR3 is TGTGCCAGCAGCCTCTGGACTGCTAGGGATCGGCAGTACTTC.

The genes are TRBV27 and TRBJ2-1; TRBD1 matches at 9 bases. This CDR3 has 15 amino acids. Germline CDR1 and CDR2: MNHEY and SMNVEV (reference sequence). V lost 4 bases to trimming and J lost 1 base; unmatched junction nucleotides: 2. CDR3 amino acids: CASSWTGASYNEQFF. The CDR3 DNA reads TGTGCCAGCAGTTGGACAGGGGCGTCCTACAATGAGCAGTTCTTC.

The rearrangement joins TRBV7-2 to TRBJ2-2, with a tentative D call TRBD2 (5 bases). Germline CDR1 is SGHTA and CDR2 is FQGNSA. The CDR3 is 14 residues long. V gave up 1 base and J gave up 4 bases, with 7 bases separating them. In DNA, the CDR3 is TGTGCCAGCAGCTTAGGGGCGGGCACCGGGGAGCTGTTTTTT. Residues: CASSLGAGTGELFF.

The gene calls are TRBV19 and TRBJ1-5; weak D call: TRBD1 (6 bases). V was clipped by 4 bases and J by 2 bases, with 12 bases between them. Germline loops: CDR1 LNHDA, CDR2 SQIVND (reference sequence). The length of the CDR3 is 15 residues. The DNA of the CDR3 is TGTGCCAGTAGTACTACAGGGACGCGCAATCAGCCCCAGCATTTT. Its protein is CASSTTGTRNQPQHF.